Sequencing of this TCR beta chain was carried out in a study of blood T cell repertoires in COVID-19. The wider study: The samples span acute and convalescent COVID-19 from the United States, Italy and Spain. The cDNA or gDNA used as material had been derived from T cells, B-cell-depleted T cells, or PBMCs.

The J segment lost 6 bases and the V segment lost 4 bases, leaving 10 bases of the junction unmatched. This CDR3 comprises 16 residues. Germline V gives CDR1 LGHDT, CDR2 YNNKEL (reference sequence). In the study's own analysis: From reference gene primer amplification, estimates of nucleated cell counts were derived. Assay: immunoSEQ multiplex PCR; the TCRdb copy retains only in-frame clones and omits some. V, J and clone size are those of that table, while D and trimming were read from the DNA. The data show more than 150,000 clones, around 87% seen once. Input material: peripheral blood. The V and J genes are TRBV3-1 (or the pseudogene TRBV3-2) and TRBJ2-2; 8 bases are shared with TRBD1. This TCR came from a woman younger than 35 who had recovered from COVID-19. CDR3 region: CASSPTRQGKPGELFF. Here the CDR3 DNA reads TGTGCCAGCAGCCCAACGAGACAGGGGAAACCCGGGGAGCTGTTTTTT.